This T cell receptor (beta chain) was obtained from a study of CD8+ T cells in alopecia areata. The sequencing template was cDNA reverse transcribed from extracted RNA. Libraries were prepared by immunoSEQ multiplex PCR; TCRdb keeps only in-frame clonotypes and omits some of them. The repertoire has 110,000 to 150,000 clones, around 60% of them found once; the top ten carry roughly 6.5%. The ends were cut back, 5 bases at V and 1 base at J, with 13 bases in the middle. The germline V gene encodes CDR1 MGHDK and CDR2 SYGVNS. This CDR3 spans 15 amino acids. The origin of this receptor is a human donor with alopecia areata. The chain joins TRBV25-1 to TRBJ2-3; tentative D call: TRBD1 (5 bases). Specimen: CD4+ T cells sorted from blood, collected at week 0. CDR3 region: CASSFTQGRTDTQYF. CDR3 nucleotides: TGTGCCAGCAGTTTTACCCAGGGCCGCACAGATACGCAGTATTTT.